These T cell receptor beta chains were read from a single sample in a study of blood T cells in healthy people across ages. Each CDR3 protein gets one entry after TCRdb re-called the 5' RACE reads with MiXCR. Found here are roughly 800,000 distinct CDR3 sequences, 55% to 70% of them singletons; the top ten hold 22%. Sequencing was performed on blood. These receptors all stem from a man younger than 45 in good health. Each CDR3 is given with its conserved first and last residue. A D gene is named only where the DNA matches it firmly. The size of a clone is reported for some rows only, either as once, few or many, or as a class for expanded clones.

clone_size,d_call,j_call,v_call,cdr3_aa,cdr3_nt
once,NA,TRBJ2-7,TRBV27,CATPGRRQEMAYEQYF,TGTGCCACCCCGGGACGGAGACAGGAGATGGCCTACGAGCAGTACTTC
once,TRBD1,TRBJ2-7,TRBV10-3,CAISDPTGPKYEQYF,TGTGCCATCAGTGACCCGACAGGGCCCAAATACGAGCAGTACTTC
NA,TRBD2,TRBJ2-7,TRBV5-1,CASSLAGGGLEQYF,TGCGCCAGCAGCTTGGCCGGGGGGGGGCTCGAGCAGTACTTC
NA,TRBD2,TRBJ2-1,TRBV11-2,CASSSPELAGGYNEQFF,TGTGCCAGCAGCTCACCGGAGCTAGCGGGAGGTTACAATGAGCAGTTCTTC
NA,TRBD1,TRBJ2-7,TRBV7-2,CASRYPMRIYRDRRDEQYF,TGTGCCAGCAGGTACCCTATGCGGATATACCGGGACAGGAGGGACGAGCAGTACTTC
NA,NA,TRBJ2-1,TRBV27,CASSSADTSYNEQFF,TGTGCCAGCAGTTCGGCGGACACCTCCTACAATGAGCAGTTCTTC
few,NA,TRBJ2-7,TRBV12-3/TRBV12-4,CASSRSGDKDEQYF,TGTGCCAGCAGTCGCTCGGGGGACAAGGACGAGCAGTACTTC
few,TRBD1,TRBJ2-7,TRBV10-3,CAIWTGVTRVHEQYF,TGTGCCATCTGGACAGGGGTTACCCGGGTTCACGAGCAGTACTTC
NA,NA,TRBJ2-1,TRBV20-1,CSASRGHEQFF,TGCAGTGCTAGCCGGGGCCATGAGCAGTTCTTC
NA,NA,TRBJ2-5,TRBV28,CASTTPAQSHYGTQYF,TGTGCCAGCACGACTCCCGCCCAGTCCCACTATGGGACCCAGTACTTC
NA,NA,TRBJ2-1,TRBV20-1,CSAQGLSYNEQFF,TGCAGTGCGCAAGGACTGTCCTACAATGAGCAGTTCTTC
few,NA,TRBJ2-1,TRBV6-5,CASSYSGELKTNEQFF,TGTGCCAGCAGTTACTCAGGCGAACTAAAAACGAATGAGCAGTTCTTC
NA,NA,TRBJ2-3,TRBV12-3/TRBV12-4,CASTEGGGTDTQYF,TGTGCCAGCACCGAGGGGGGCGGCACAGATACGCAGTATTTT
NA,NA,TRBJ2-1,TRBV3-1,CASSGQRGLEQFF,TGTGCCAGCAGCGGACAGCGGGGACTTGAGCAGTTCTTC
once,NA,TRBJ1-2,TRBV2,CAGTQGAYGYTF,TGTGCCGGCACTCAAGGGGCATATGGCTACACCTTC
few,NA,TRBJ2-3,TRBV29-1,CSVEDYPLDTQYF,TGCAGCGTTGAGGACTACCCGCTAGATACGCAGTATTTT